Sequencing of this T cell receptor beta chain was carried out in a study of Graves' ophthalmopathy and Graves' hyperthyroidism. In this sample, this clonotype turned up a few times. Using RNA transcripts, the TCR beta CDR3 regions were amplified. Scientists carried out first-round RT-PCR using HTBI primers and then a second-round multiplex PCR. TCRdb used MiXCR to reprocess the multiplex PCR reads, holding one entry per CDR3 protein. Here the sample spans some 370,000 distinct CDR3 sequences, approximately 18% being singletons. Sequences were obtained from peripheral blood. The receptor was derived from an adult woman with stable Graves' hyperthyroidism.

Written as DNA, the CDR3 is TGCAGTGCTAGTGAGAGAGTAGGGAACGAGCAGTACTTC. This encodes CSASERVGNEQYF. V gene TRBV20-1 combines with J gene TRBJ2-7; D not resolved. Per germline, CDR1 DFQATT and CDR2 SNEGSKA (reference sequence). This CDR3 is 13 amino acids long. Trimming stripped 3 bases from V and 5 bases from J, with 14 bases between.